These 20 T cell receptor beta chains were all obtained from the same sample, sequenced in a study of cytomegalovirus exposure and HLA in healthy donors. The PCR used 60 Vbeta and 13 Jbeta primers. TCRdb's table, derived via immunoSEQ multiplex PCR, lists solely in-frame clones and lacks some. The repertoire holds about 140,000 clones, with around 57% as singletons. The sequenced sample consisted of PBMCs. The receptors were gathered from a male donor in good health and CMV-seronegative.

The sample holds a few counts of this clone. The chain recombines TRBV5-6 with TRBJ1-1, with unresolved D. The CDR3 is 12 residues long. The germline V gene has CDR1 SGHDT and CDR2 YYEEEE. V lost 6 bases and J lost 6, with 12 bases in between. The CDR3 region is CASNRRAAEAFF. CDR3 nucleotide sequence: TGTGCCAGCAATAGGAGGGCCGCTGAAGCTTTCTTT.

The sample holds a few counts of this clone. This chain links TRBV19 with TRBJ1-5; D possibly corresponds to TRBD1 (6 bases). Germline values: CDR1 LNHDA, CDR2 SQIVND (reference sequence). The CDR3 is made up of 15 amino acids. V lost 1 base and J lost 3, with 10 bases in between. CDR3 bases: TGTGCCAGTAGTATAGTCCAGGGGAACAATCAGCCCCAGCATTTT. Protein product: CASSIVQGNNQPQHF.

The rearrangement joins TRBV7-8 to TRBJ2-7; TRBD2 is a possible D gene (5 bases). V lost 2 bases and J 4 bases, leaving 12 bases between the germline ends. CDR1 and CDR2 (germline): SGHVS, FQNEAQ. The CDR3 runs to 14 residues. DNA for the CDR3: TGTGCCAGCAGCTTACGGTGGACTTTATACGAGCAGTACTTC. It specifies CASSLRWTLYEQYF.

The gene calls are TRBV28 and TRBJ1-1, with D unresolved. The CDR3 is made up of 13 amino acids. Deletions cut 5 bases from V and 4 bases from J, with 11 bases between. Germline CDR1 reads MDHEN; CDR2 reads SYDVKM. CDR3 nucleotides: TGTGCCAGCAGTGCCCCACAGAGCACTGAAGCTTTCTTT. Residues: CASSAPQSTEAFF.

The rearrangement uses TRBV29-1 and TRBJ2-2; no firm D call. Germline V gene lookup returns CDR1 SQVTM and CDR2 ANQGSEA. There are 11 residues in the CDR3. V lost 6 bases and J lost 4, with 6 bases in between. CDR3 coding DNA: TGCAGCGTCTTCTTCACCGGGGAGCTGTTTTTT. Translating gives CSVFFTGELFF.

To note about this clone: At the DNA level, this CDR3 is encoded by other sequences in the same sample as well. The chain is built from TRBV15 and TRBJ1-6; 8 bases are shared with TRBD1. V was clipped by 0 bases and J by 9 bases; unmatched bases: 4. This CDR3 comprises 15 residues. From germline, CDR1 is LNHNV and CDR2 YYDKDF (reference sequence). CDR3 in amino acids: CATSRDPGGGSPLHF. The CDR3 nucleotides read TGTGCCACCAGCAGAGATCCAGGGGGCGGTTCACCCCTCCACTTT.

The rearrangement uses TRBV9 and TRBJ2-3; 7 positions agree with TRBD1. Germline assignment: CDR1 SGDLS and CDR2 YYNGEE. CDR3 length: 14 amino acids. The junction had 5 bases not matched to a gene; V was cut back by 7 bases and J by 0 bases. The CDR3, as DNA: TGTGCCAGCGCTCCGGGACAGAGCACAGATACGCAGTATTTT. Residues: CASAPGQSTDTQYF.

A note on this clone: This sample also contains other DNA sequences that code for the same CDR3. The J gene is TRBJ1-1, the V gene TRBV9, with D possibly being TRBD1 (5 bases). Per the germline V gene, CDR1 is SGDLS and CDR2 is YYNGEE. The CDR3 sequence is 13 residues long. The V gene lost 1 base and the J gene lost 5 bases, with 9 bases spanning the gap. The CDR3 here is CASSVQGGTEAFF. The CDR3, as DNA: TGTGCCAGCAGCGTACAGGGAGGGACTGAAGCTTTCTTT.

The genes are TRBV5-4 and TRBJ1-3; D is perhaps TRBD1 (6 bases). The V gene lost 3 bases and the J gene lost 4 bases, with 17 bases spanning the gap. CDR1 is SGHNT and CDR2 is YYREEE in the germline V gene (reference sequence). This CDR3 has 16 amino acids. CDR3 sequence (DNA): TGTGCCAGCAGCTCTTACGGCTGGGGGCGAGGAAACACCATATATTTT. Its protein product is CASSSYGWGRGNTIYF.

J is TRBJ2-1 and V is TRBV11-2, with no clear D. Trimming shortened V by 4 bases and J by 8 bases, and 9 bases separated the two germline ends. CDR3 length equals 12 residues. Germline V lookup: CDR1 SGHAT, CDR2 FQNNGV. Written as DNA, the CDR3 is TGTGCCAGCAGCTCCCTGGCACATGAGCAGTTCTTC. This gives the protein CASSSLAHEQFF.

The rearrangement joins TRBV19 to TRBJ1-4; D perhaps matches TRBD1 (5 bases). This CDR3 spans 15 amino acids. Trimming left V 1 base short and J 8 bases short, with 14 bases between. Germline loops: CDR1 LNHDA, CDR2 SQIVND (reference sequence). The CDR3 region is CASSIVWAGNEKLFF. Here the CDR3 DNA reads TGTGCCAGTAGTATAGTTTGGGCAGGGAACGAAAAACTGTTTTTT.

The count of this clone is one. Its ends do not fully match the called genes, so a read error is possible. V is TRBV4-3 and J is TRBJ1-2; 9 nucleotides line up with TRBD1. Per the germline V gene, CDR1 is LGHNA and CDR2 is YSLEER. This CDR3 has 12 amino acids. In nucleotides, the CDR3 is TGCGCCAGCAGCCTGGGACAGGGAGGCTGCACCTTC. Translating it yields CASSLGQGGCTF.

The chain uses TRBV19 and TRBJ1-2; D is uncertain. V was pared by 2 bases and J by 2 bases, with 6 bases between. Germline V CDR1 and CDR2: LNHDA, SQIVND (reference sequence). The CDR3 has 13 residues. The CDR3 sequence: CASSISRNYGYTF. The DNA for the CDR3 is TGTGCCAGTAGTATAAGCAGGAACTATGGCTACACCTTC.

The gene calls are TRBV19 and TRBJ2-7; TRBD1 might be the D (5 bases). The ends were cut back, 3 bases at V and 6 bases at J, with 15 bases in the middle. This CDR3 spans 14 amino acids. Looked up from germline, CDR1 is LNHDA and CDR2 is SQIVND (reference sequence). This CDR3 reads CASSITGHLSEQYF. CDR3 bases: TGTGCCAGTAGTATCACCGGACATCTTTCCGAGCAGTACTTC.

Concerning this clone itself: One end of the junction is discordant with germline, which a read error may explain. The chain combines TRBV4-1 with TRBJ1-5; D may be TRBD1 (6 bases). This CDR3 is built from 16 residues. Per the germline V gene, CDR1 is MGHRA and CDR2 is YSYEKL. The CDR3 here is CTSSQGQGIMDQPQHF. The CDR3 DNA is TGCACCAGCAGCCAAGGGCAGGGGATCATGGACCAGCCCCAGCATTTT.

This clone was observed a handful of times. The DNA for the CDR3 is TGTGCCAGCAGTTACGAGGGGGCCCGGTCACCCCTCCACTTT. Encoded protein: CASSYEGARSPLHF. The chain combines TRBV6-5 with TRBJ1-6; TRBD1 aligns across 7 bases. Germline-derived CDR1 and CDR2 are MNHEY and SVGAGI. V lost 2 bases and J lost 10; bases outside the gene matches: 5. The CDR3 is 14 amino acids.

This chain connects TRBV19 to TRBJ1-5, with D tentatively TRBD1 (6 bases). Per the germline V gene, CDR1 is LNHDA and CDR2 is SQIVND (reference sequence). This CDR3 has 14 amino acids. Trimming took 7 bases from V and 4 from J, leaving 14 bases between them. The CDR3 DNA reads as TGTGCCAGTACCACCCTGGGGGCTAATCAGCCCCAGCATTTT. Amino acid sequence: CASTTLGANQPQHF.

This clone was observed a few times. This chain joins TRBV11-1 and TRBJ1-1; D is uncertain. Looked up from germline, CDR1 is SGHAT and CDR2 is FQDESV (reference sequence). The germline V and J ends were trimmed by 2 bases and 1 base, with 11 bases remaining between them. This CDR3 region has 15 residues. The chain's CDR3 is CASSLSPTTNTEAFF. DNA for the CDR3: TGTGCCAGCAGCTTAAGCCCGACAACGAACACTGAAGCTTTCTTT.

The chain has TRBV5-1 and TRBJ2-3; 8 bases line up with TRBD1. The CDR3 is 16 amino acids. The germline V gene encodes CDR1 SGHRS and CDR2 YFSETQ. V shed 3 bases, J shed 3 bases, and the junction held 9 bases outside the gene matches. CDR3 residues: CASSSERTGQTDTQYF. As DNA, the CDR3 is TGCGCCAGCAGCTCGGAAAGGACAGGGCAGACAGATACGCAGTATTTT.

This rearrangement joins TRBV5-1 to TRBJ2-7; 7 nucleotides line up with TRBD1. CDR3 length: 12 amino acids. CDR1 is SGHRS and CDR2 is YFSETQ in the germline V gene. Unmatched junction bases numbered 3, after V lost 4 bases and J lost 5 bases. Written as DNA, the CDR3 is TGCGCCAGCAGCGCCCAGGGGGACGAGCAGTACTTC. This gives the protein CASSAQGDEQYF.